The next 10 T cell receptor beta chains were all read from a single sample in a study of control samples from healthy donors and cancer patients. Libraries were prepared by immunoSEQ multiplex PCR; TCRdb keeps only in-frame clonotypes and omits some of them. Of around 110,000 clones listed, 70% to 90% are singletons. What was sequenced was blood. The receptors originated from a woman in her seventies in good health.

The gene calls are TRBV5-1 and TRBJ2-2; the D is unclear. The CDR3 loop spans 16 amino acids. Per germline, CDR1 SGHRS and CDR2 YFSETQ. Trimming took off 4 bases at V and 1 base at J, with 14 bases between the two ends. DNA of the CDR3: TGCGCCAGCAGCGGGTTCGGACCGAAGAACACCGGGGAGCTGTTTTTT. It codes for CASSGFGPKNTGELFF.

Only one count was recorded for this clone. The gene calls are TRBV10-3 and TRBJ2-1, with 7 nucleotides matching TRBD2. Germline V gene data show CDR1 as ENHRY and CDR2 as SYGVKD. V lost 6 bases and J lost 7; bases outside the gene matches: 6. The CDR3 totals 13 residues. CDR3 sequence reads: CAIRTSRTNEQFF. In DNA form, the CDR3 reads TGTGCCATCAGGACTAGCCGGACGAATGAGCAGTTCTTC.

The rearrangement uses TRBV4-2 and TRBJ2-1; 8 bases agree with TRBD2. V dropped 0 bases and J dropped 1; count of bases not matched to a gene: 5. The CDR3 spans 17 residues. Germline CDR1 is LGHNA and CDR2 is YNFKEQ. CDR3 sequence reads: CASSQDAGGRSYNEQFF. The CDR3, as DNA: TGTGCCAGCAGCCAAGACGCGGGGGGCCGATCCTACAATGAGCAGTTCTTC.

The V call is TRBV10-3, the J call TRBJ1-2; D is undetermined. The ends were cut back, 2 bases at V and 3 bases at J, with 10 bases in the middle. There are 14 residues in the CDR3. CDR1 and CDR2 (germline): ENHRY, SYGVKD. The CDR3 loop is CAISEGGGYYGYTF. CDR3 DNA: TGTGCCATCAGTGAGGGCGGCGGATACTATGGCTACACCTTC.

The V and J genes are TRBV5-4 and TRBJ1-2; D gene ambiguous. The V gene lost 2 bases and the J gene lost 4 bases, with 12 bases spanning the gap. Germline-derived CDR1 and CDR2 are SGHNT and YYREEE (reference sequence). The CDR3 consists of 14 residues. CDR3 coding DNA: TGTGCCAGCAGCTTAGTGGGAGCGTCCTATGGCTACACCTTC. This codes for CASSLVGASYGYTF.

The chain has TRBV10-3 and TRBJ1-4; 7 nucleotides agree with TRBD1. The CDR3 has 13 residues. V lost 5 bases, J lost 7 bases, and 4 bases stayed unmatched. Per the germline V gene, CDR1 is ENHRY and CDR2 is SYGVKD. The CDR3 DNA reads as TGTGCCATCAGTAGCAGGGGGGTTGAAAAACTGTTTTTT. Amino acids: CAISSRGVEKLFF.

The gene calls are TRBV29-1 and TRBJ2-7; 11 bases are a match to TRBD2. Unmatched junction bases numbered 6, after V lost 4 bases and J lost 4 bases. The CDR3 runs 14 residues. Per germline, CDR1 SQVTM and CDR2 ANQGSEA. The CDR3 DNA follows: TGCAGCGTTGCGCTAGCGGGGGGACCTTACGAGCAGTACTTC. This codes for CSVALAGGPYEQYF.

The V and J genes are TRBV7-6 and TRBJ1-1; D gene unclear. V was trimmed by 4 bases and J by 0 bases, leaving 6 bases between them. CDR3 size: 13 residues. Per germline, CDR1 SGHVS and CDR2 FNYEAQ. The CDR3 sequence is CASSWTVNTEAFF. CDR3 DNA: TGTGCCAGCAGCTGGACGGTGAACACTGAAGCTTTCTTT.

The chain is built from TRBV7-3 and TRBJ1-6; 7 nucleotides match TRBD1. Germline V gene data show CDR1 as SGHTA and CDR2 as FQGTGA. The CDR3 length is 15 residues. Germline trimming cut 1 base from V and 6 bases from J; bases unmatched to any gene: 3. In DNA, the CDR3 is TGTGCCAGCAGCTTAAGCCGGGACAGTAATTCACCCCTCCACTTT. Translating gives CASSLSRDSNSPLHF.

This chain joins TRBV2 and TRBJ1-6; 8 nucleotides agree with TRBD1. V shed 10 bases and J 7 bases; nucleotides not matched to a gene: 6. The CDR3 is made up of 13 amino acids. Germline V CDR1 and CDR2: SNHLY, FYNNEI. Written as DNA, the CDR3 is TGTGCCAAGACACAGGGGGGGAATTCACCCCTCCACTTT. Protein: CAKTQGGNSPLHF.